In its sample, the clone carrying this T cell receptor (beta chain) was seen once. Its specificity is unknown. At the DNA level, this CDR3 is encoded by other sequences in the same sample as well. The data were obtained in a study of T cells in localized non-small cell lung cancer. Notes on the study in general: Turning up in adjacent lung were a median about 61 of the top 100 tumor clones. Tumor showed lower T cell clonality than uninvolved adjacent lung, where it was highest.

From germline, CDR1 is SQVTM and CDR2 ANQGSEA. This CDR3 spans 12 amino acids. Assay: immunoSEQ multiplex PCR; the TCRdb copy retains only in-frame clones and omits some. The table shows about 13,000 clones, with roughly 27% occurring only once. The receptor was derived from a female donor aged 60 or older with stage I lung adenocarcinoma. The V call is TRBV29-1, the J call TRBJ1-4, with TRBD1 identical over 9 bases. Here the sequenced sample was lung tumor tissue, taken before any cancer treatment. CDR3 sequence reads: CSVTGGSEKLFF. The CDR3 DNA sequence: TGCAGTGTGACAGGGGGAAGCGAAAAACTGTTTTTT.